Listed below are T cell receptor beta chains from one sample, sequenced in a study of T cell repertoires in cytomegalovirus infection. These receptors are not linked to any known antigen. TCRdb analysed the reads with MiXCR anew, one entry per CDR3 protein. The sample yields fewer than 950,000 distinct CDR3 sequences, around a third seen once. Source: cultured CD8+ T cells from PBMCs, taken from culture after CMV antigen stimulation. Receptors originate from a human donor in good health (CMV status not recorded). Some clones in this sample may be carry-over from other donors' samples. Each CDR3 is given with its conserved first and last residue. The D gene is left open where the match is weak. Clone size is given for some rows only: seen once, a few or many times, or a class if the clone is expanded.

abundance,j_gene,d_gene,v_gene,CDR3nt,CDR3aa
many,TRBJ1-2,-,TRBV7-8,TGTGCCAGCAGCCCCCCCGGGGTCTATGGCTACACCTTC,CASSPPGVYGYTF
-,TRBJ2-5,TRBD1,TRBV6-2/TRBV6-3,TGTGCCAGCAGTTTCAGGGGGCGCATCCAAGAGACCCAGTACTTC,CASSFRGRIQETQYF
many,TRBJ2-5,-,TRBV7-2,TGTGCCAGCAGAGGGATGGGGCAAGAGACCCAGTACTTC,CASRGMGQETQYF
-,TRBJ1-2,TRBD1,TRBV5-4,TGTGCCAGCAGGCCCTCGTGGAAGACAGGGGAGTTGTCGGATGGCTACACCTTC,CASRPSWKTGELSDGYTF
-,TRBJ1-6,-,TRBV7-8,TGTGCCAGCAGCGAACCTTCGGGGGAAGATTCACCCCTCCACTTT,CASSEPSGEDSPLHF
-,TRBJ2-1,TRBD2,TRBV5-4,TGTGCCAGCAGGTTAGCGGGGGGGCCAGAAAATGAGCAGTTCTTC,CASRLAGGPENEQFF
-,TRBJ2-2,-,TRBV7-2,TGTGCCAGCAGCGGACATTACACCCGGGAGCTGTTTTTT,CASSGHYTRELFF
-,TRBJ2-2,-,TRBV19,TGTGCCAGTAGTATCGGGGGACGCGGGGAGCTGTTTTTT,CASSIGGRGELFF
once,TRBJ1-1,TRBD1,TRBV6-5,TGTGCCAGCAGTCAGGACAGGAAGGGAGCTTTCTTT,CASSQDRKGAFF
-,TRBJ1-6,-,TRBV6-6,TGTGCCAGCAGTTACACTCCCGATGAGGCCAATAATTCACCCCTCCACTTT,CASSYTPDEANNSPLHF
-,TRBJ2-1,TRBD1,TRBV11-1,TGTGCCAGCAGCTTAGCCACAGGGGGTATGGATGAGCAGTTCTTC,CASSLATGGMDEQFF
-,TRBJ1-4,-,TRBV5-5,TGTGCCAGCAGCTTGTTACGTGGTTCTAATGAAAAACTGTTTTTT,CASSLLRGSNEKLFF
-,TRBJ1-2,-,TRBV7-9,TGTGCCAGCAGCCTGAGGGGGAGAAATGGCTACACCTTC,CASSLRGRNGYTF
-,TRBJ2-2,-,TRBV27,TGTGCCAGCAGTTTAGGACTGGGAACCGGGGAGCTGTTTTTT,CASSLGLGTGELFF
few,TRBJ1-5,-,TRBV12-3/TRBV12-4,TGTGCCAGCGCACCTAGCAATCAGCCCCAGCATTTT,CASAPSNQPQHF
-,TRBJ2-2,-,TRBV5-6,TGTGCCACTGGGGGGGCCAACACCGGGGAGCTGTTTTTT,CATGGANTGELFF
many,TRBJ2-5,TRBD1,TRBV12-3/TRBV12-4,TGTGCCAGCAGTTTGCCAGGGGGCGCCGGGGAGACCCAGTACTTC,CASSLPGGAGETQYF
-,TRBJ2-4,-,TRBV12-3/TRBV12-4,TGTGCCAGCAGTCCCCAAGGTAGCGTCCCTCAGTACTTC,CASSPQGSVPQYF
-,TRBJ1-4,-,TRBV6-2/TRBV6-3,TGTGCCAGCAGTTGGACTTACGGTGAAAAACTGTTTTTT,CASSWTYGEKLFF
-,TRBJ2-5,TRBD1,TRBV6-1,TGTGCCAGCAGTCAGCGGCCGGGACAGGGTGAGGAGACCCAGTACTTC,CASSQRPGQGEETQYF